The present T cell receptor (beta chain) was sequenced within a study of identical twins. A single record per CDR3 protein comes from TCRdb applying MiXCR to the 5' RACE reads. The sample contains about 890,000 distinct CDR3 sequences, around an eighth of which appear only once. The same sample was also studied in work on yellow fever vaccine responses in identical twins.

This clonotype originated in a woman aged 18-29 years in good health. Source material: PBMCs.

The CDR3 spells CASSYTRLAGNYEQYF. The DNA for the CDR3 is TGTGCCAGCAGTTACACAAGACTAGCGGGGAACTACGAGCAGTACTTC. The chain links TRBV6-5 to TRBJ2-7; 11 positions match TRBD2. Germline trimming cut 2 bases from V and 3 bases from J; bases unmatched to any gene: 6. Germline V lookup: CDR1 MNHEY, CDR2 SVGAGI. The CDR3 is 16 amino acids.